A single sample is the source of the 12 T cell receptor beta chains below, sequenced in a study of blood T cells in healthy people across ages. For the second PCR, which ran for 7 to 11 cycles, a sample-barcoded 5' primer and a J-beta primer mix were used. TCRdb recomputed calls from the 5' RACE reads with MiXCR, one row per CDR3 protein. Of some 790,000 distinct CDR3 sequences in the sample, less than 35% were seen once. The sequencing sample was made of blood. The receptors here all came from a woman aged 80 or over in good health.

There are a few counts of this clonotype. The CDR3 bases are TGTGCCAGCAGCTCGCGGGGGGCGTTAGGCTACACCTTC. This codes for CASSSRGALGYTF. The V call is TRBV7-2, the J call TRBJ1-2; a possible D gene is TRBD1 (6 bases). The CDR3 runs 13 residues. Trimming stripped 4 bases from V and 8 bases from J, with 14 bases between. CDR1 and CDR2 from the germline V gene are SGHTA and FQGNSA.

This clonotype was recorded at least ten times. The V gene is TRBV30, the J gene TRBJ2-1; maybe TRBD1 (6 bases). Trimming removed 2 bases at V and 0 bases at J, with 17 bases between. This CDR3 comprises 17 residues. Germline CDR1 is GTSNPN and CDR2 is SVGIG (reference sequence). CDR3 in DNA: TGTGCCTGGAGTAGGGGGAAGATGACCAGCTCCTACAATGAGCAGTTCTTC. It yields the protein CAWSRGKMTSSYNEQFF.

V usage is TRBV20-1 and J usage is TRBJ2-1, with 13 bases fitting TRBD2. The CDR3 covers 14 residues. Looked up from germline, CDR1 is DFQATT and CDR2 is SNEGSKA (reference sequence). Trimming cost V 6 bases and J 7 bases; bases outside gene matches: 6. The CDR3 loop reads CSAQGLAGWNEQFF. The CDR3 DNA follows: TGCAGTGCCCAGGGACTAGCGGGGTGGAATGAGCAGTTCTTC.

In regard to this clonotype: A read error may account for a junction end that differs from germline. J is TRBJ2-7 and V is TRBV11-2; a weak D match, TRBD1 (6 bases). This CDR3 region has 17 residues. Germline-derived CDR1 and CDR2 are SGHAT and FQNNGV. The DNA of the CDR3 is TGTACCAGCAGCTTAGGACCTTCAGGGGTTGCGAACTACGAGCAGTACTTC. Residues: CTSSLGPSGVANYEQYF.

Concerning this clonotype: A much bigger clone sits one base away, suggesting this may be a read error. This chain joins TRBV27 and TRBJ1-2; D is unresolved. This CDR3 has 13 residues. Germline CDR1 reads MNHEY; CDR2 reads SMNVEV (reference sequence). The CDR3 region is CTSSLFSGNGYTF. CDR3 DNA: TGTACCAGCAGTTTATTTTCGGGGAATGGCTACACCTTC.

This clonotype was detected only a few times. Mismatch with germline at one junction end may stem from a read error. V is TRBV5-1 and J is TRBJ1-2, with D unclear. In germline, CDR1 is SGHRS, CDR2 YFSETQ. CDR3 length: 15 amino acids. The CDR3 DNA follows: TGCGCCAGCAGCTTGGTCGGCAGCCCAGGCTATGGCTGCACCTTC. It specifies CASSLVGSPGYGCTF. Supplemented by reference TRBV5-1 and TRBJ1-2, the full variable domain reads KAGVTQTPRYLIKTRGQQVTLSCSPISGHRSVSWYQQTPGQGLQFLFEYFSETQRNKGNFPGRFSGRQFSNSRSEMNVSTLELGDSALYLCASSLVGSPGYGCTFGSGTRLTVV.

The V call is TRBV5-1, the J call TRBJ2-7; D gene ambiguous. V gave up 2 bases and J gave up 2 bases, with 11 bases separating them. Per the germline V gene, CDR1 is SGHRS and CDR2 is YFSETQ. The CDR3 has 14 residues. The CDR3 here is CASSLMLTTYEQYF. The CDR3 region has the DNA TGCGCCAGCAGCTTAATGCTAACTACCTACGAGCAGTACTTC.

This clonotype was seen at least ten times. The chain joins TRBV24-1 to TRBJ2-1, with 8 bases lining up with TRBD2. The germline V gene has CDR1 KGHDR and CDR2 SFDVKD. V lost 4 bases to trimming and J lost 1 base; unmatched junction nucleotides: 8. The CDR3 loop spans 17 amino acids. The CDR3 here is CATSDPRSGESYNEQFF. The CDR3 coding sequence is TGTGCCACCAGTGACCCACGTAGCGGGGAATCCTACAATGAGCAGTTCTTC.

The chain uses TRBV13 and TRBJ2-7; weak D call: TRBD2 (6 bases). The CDR3 runs to 15 residues. CDR1 is PRHDT, CDR2 FYEKMQ, per germline (reference sequence). V shed 5 bases and J shed 2 bases, with 16 bases lying between them. CDR3: CASSGSGVGAYEQYF. In nucleotides, the CDR3 is TGTGCCAGCAGCGGCTCGGGAGTCGGGGCCTACGAGCAGTACTTC.

The V gene is TRBV11-2, the J gene TRBJ1-4, with unresolved D. Germline CDR1 SGHAT, CDR2 FQNNGV. Trimming took off 1 base at V and 7 bases at J, with 13 bases between the two ends. The CDR3 is 15 amino acids. DNA for the CDR3: TGTGCCAGCAGCTTAGGTGGGAGGGTCGGTGAAAAACTGTTTTTT. It specifies CASSLGGRVGEKLFF.

This clonotype has at least ten counts. The chain has TRBV6-2 or TRBV6-3 and TRBJ2-7; 7 positions agree with TRBD1. The V segment lost 6 bases and the J segment 5 bases; nucleotides outside the gene matches: 10. There are 14 residues in the CDR3. Per the germline V gene, CDR1 is MNHEY and CDR2 is SVGEGT. The CDR3 DNA reads TGTGCCAGCAGAACGACAGGGCGGCGGCACGAGCAGTACTTC. As protein: CASRTTGRRHEQYF.

This chain connects TRBV12-3 or TRBV12-4 to TRBJ2-4; D call uncertain. The CDR3 length is 16 residues. V was pared by 4 bases and J by 8 bases, with 21 bases between. The CDR3 reads CASSSPRPPKRDIQYF. For the CDR3, the DNA is TGTGCCAGCAGTTCCCCTAGGCCCCCCAAAAGGGACATTCAGTACTTC.